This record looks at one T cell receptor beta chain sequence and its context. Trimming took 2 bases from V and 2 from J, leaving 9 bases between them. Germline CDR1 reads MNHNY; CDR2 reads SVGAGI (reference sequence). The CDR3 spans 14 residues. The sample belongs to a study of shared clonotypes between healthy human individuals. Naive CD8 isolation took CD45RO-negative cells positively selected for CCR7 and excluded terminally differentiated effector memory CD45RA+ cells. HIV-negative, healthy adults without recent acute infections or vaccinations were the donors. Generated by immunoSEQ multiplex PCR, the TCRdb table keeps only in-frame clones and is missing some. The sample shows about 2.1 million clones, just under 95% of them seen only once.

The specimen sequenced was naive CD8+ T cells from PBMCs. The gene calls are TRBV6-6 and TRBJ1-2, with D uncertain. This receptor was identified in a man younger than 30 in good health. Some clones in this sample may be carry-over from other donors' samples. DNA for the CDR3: TGTGCCAGCAGTTACACCCGGTTCAACTATGGCTACACCTTC. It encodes CASSYTRFNYGYTF.